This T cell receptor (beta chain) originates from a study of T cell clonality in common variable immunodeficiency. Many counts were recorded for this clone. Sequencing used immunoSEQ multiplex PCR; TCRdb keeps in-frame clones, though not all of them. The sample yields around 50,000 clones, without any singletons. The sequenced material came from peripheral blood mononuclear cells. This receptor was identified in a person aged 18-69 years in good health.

The CDR3 here is CSARDSITDTQYF. CDR3 DNA (partial): TGCAGTGCTAGGGACTCTATCACAGATACG. V gene TRBV20-1 combines with J gene TRBJ2-3, with a possible D match to TRBD2 (5 bases). The read terminates 3 residues ahead of where the CDR3 ends, so the germline J gene completes it. This CDR3 has 13 residues. V was trimmed by 3 bases and J by 2 bases, leaving 9 bases between them. Germline CDR1 is DFQATT and CDR2 is SNEGSKA (reference sequence).